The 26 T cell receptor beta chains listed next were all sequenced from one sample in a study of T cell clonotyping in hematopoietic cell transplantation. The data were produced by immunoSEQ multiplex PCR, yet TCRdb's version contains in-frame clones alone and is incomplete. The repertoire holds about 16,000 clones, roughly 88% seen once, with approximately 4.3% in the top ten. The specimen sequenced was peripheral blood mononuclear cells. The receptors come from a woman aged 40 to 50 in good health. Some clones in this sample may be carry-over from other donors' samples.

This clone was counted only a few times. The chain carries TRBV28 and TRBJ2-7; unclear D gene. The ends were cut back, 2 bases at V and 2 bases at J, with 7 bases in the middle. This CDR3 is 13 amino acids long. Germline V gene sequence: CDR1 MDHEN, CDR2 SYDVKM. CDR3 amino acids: CASSLGSAYEQYF. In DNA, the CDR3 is TGTGCCAGCAGTTTAGGGTCGGCCTACGAGCAGTACTTC.

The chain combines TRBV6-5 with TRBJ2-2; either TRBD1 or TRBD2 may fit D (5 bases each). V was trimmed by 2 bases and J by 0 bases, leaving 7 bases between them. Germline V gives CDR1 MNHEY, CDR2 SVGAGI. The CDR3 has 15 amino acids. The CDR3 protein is CASSYGTANTGELFF. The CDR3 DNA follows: TGTGCCAGCAGTTACGGGACGGCGAACACCGGGGAGCTGTTTTTT.

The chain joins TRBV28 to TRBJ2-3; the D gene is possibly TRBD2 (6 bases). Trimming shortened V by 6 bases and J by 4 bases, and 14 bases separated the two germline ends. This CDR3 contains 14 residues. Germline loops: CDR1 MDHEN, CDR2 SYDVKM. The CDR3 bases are TGTGCCAGCAGCCAACGGCTAGCGTCAGATACGCAGTATTTT. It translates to CASSQRLASDTQYF. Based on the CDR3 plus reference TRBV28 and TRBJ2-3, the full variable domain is DVKVTQSSRYLVKRTGEKVFLECVQDMDHENMFWYRQDPGLGLRLIYFSYDVKMKEKGDIPEGYSVSREKKERFSLILESASTNQTSMYLCASSQRLASDTQYFGPGTRLTVL.

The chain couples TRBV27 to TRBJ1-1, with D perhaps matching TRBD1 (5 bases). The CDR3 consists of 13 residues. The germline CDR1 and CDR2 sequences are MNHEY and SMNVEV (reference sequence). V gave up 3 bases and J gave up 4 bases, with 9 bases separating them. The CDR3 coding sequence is TGTGCCAGCAGTTTTACAGACAGCACTGAAGCTTTCTTT. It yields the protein CASSFTDSTEAFF.

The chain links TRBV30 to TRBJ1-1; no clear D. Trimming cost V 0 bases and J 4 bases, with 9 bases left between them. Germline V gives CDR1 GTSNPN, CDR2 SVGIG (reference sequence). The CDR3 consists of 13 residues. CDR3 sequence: CAWSVPGLTEAFF. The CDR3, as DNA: TGTGCCTGGAGTGTACCGGGCCTCACTGAAGCTTTCTTT.

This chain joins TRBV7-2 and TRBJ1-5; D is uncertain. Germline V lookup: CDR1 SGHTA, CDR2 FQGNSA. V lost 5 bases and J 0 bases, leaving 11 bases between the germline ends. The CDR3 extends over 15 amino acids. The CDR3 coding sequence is TGTGCCAGCAGCCTGTACCGGGATAGCAATCAGCCCCAGCATTTT. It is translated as CASSLYRDSNQPQHF.

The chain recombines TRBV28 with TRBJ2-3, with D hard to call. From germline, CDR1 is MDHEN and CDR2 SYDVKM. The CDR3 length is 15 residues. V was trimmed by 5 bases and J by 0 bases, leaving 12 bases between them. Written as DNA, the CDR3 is TGTGCCAGCAGTCCACGGACGTCAAGCACAGATACGCAGTATTTT. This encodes CASSPRTSSTDTQYF.

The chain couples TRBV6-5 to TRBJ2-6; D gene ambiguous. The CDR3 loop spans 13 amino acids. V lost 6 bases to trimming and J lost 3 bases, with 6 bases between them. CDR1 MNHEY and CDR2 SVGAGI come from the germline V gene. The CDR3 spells CASRAYGANVLTF. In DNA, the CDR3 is TGTGCCAGCAGAGCGTATGGGGCCAACGTCCTGACTTTC.

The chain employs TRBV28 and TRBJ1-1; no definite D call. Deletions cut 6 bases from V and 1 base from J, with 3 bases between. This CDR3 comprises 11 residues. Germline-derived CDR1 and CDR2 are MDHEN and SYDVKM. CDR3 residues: CASRENTEAFF. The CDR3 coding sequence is TGTGCCAGCAGGGAGAACACTGAAGCTTTCTTT.

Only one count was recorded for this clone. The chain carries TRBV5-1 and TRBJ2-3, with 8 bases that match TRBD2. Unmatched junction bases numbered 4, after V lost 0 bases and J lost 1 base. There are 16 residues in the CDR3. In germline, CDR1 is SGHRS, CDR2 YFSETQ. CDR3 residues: CASSLVMGLGTDTQYF. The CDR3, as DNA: TGCGCCAGCAGCTTGGTCATGGGACTAGGCACAGATACGCAGTATTTT.

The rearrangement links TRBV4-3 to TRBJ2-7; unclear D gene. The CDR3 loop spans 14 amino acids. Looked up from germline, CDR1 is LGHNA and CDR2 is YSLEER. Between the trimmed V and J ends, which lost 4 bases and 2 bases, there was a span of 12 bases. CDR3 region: CASSPTPSTYEQYF. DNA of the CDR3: TGCGCCAGCAGCCCGACTCCATCAACCTACGAGCAGTACTTC.

The CDR3, as DNA: TGTGCCAGCAGCCAAAATGGAGCTTTGCATTCACCCCTCCACTTT. Amino acid sequence: CASSQNGALHSPLHF. The rearrangement joins TRBV14 to TRBJ1-6; D is ambiguous. Germline values: CDR1 SGHDN, CDR2 FVKESK. The CDR3 loop spans 15 amino acids. V was trimmed by 2 bases and J by 8 bases, leaving 13 bases between them.

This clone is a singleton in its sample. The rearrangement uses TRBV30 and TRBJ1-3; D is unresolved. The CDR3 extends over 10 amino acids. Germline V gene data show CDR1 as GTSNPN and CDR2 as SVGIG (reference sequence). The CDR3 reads CVLQRDTIYF. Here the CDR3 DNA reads TGTGTTCTACAGAGGGACACCATATATTTT.

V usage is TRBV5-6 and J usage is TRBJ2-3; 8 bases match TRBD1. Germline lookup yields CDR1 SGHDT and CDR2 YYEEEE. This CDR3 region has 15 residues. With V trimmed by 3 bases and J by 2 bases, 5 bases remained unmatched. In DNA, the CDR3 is TGTGCCAGCAGCTCGGACAGGGCCATCACAGATACGCAGTATTTT. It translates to CASSSDRAITDTQYF.

CDR3 DNA sequence: TGTGCCAGCAGCCCCCGGGGGGCCGGCTATGAGCAGTTCTTC. The encoded protein is CASSPRGAGYEQFF. The genes are TRBV7-2 and TRBJ2-1; possibly TRBD2 for D (7 bases). Germline CDR1 is SGHTA and CDR2 is FQGNSA. The length of the CDR3 is 14 residues. The V end lost 5 bases, the J end lost 8 bases, and 16 bases lay between the germline ends. Supplemented by reference TRBV7-2 and TRBJ2-1, the full variable domain reads GAGVSQSPSNKVTEKGKDVELRCDPISGHTALYWYRQSLGQGLEFLIYFQGNSAPDKSGLPSDRFSAERTGGSVSTLTIQRTQQEDSAVYLCASSPRGAGYEQFFGPGTRLTVL.

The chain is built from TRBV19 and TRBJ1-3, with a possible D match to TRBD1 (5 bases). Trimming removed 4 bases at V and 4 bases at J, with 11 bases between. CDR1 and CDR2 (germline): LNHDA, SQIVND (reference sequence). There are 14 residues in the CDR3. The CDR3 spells CASSTRDVGNTIYF. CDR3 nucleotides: TGTGCCAGTAGTACCCGGGACGTCGGAAACACCATATATTTT.

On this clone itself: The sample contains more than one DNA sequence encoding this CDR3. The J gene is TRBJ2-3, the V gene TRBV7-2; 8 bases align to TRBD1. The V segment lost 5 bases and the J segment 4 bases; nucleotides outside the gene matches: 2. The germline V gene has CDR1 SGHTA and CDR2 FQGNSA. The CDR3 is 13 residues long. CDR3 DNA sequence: TGTGCCAGCAGCCAGACAGGGGCAGATACGCAGTATTTT. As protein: CASSQTGADTQYF.

CDR3 amino acids: CASSFPTGEKLFF. CDR3 DNA: TGTGCCAGCAGCTTCCCAACAGGGGAAAAACTGTTTTTT. The V and J genes are TRBV5-6 and TRBJ1-4; the D gene is possibly TRBD1 (6 bases). The CDR3 totals 13 residues. The V end lost 2 bases, the J end lost 8 bases, and 10 bases lay between the germline ends. CDR1 SGHDT and CDR2 YYEEEE come from the germline V gene.

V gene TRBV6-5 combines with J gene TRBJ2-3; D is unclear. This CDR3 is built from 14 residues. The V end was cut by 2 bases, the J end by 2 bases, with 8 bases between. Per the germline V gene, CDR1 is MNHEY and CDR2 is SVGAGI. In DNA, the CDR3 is TGTGCCAGCAGTTACAGGGAACTCACAGATACGCAGTATTTT. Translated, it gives CASSYRELTDTQYF.

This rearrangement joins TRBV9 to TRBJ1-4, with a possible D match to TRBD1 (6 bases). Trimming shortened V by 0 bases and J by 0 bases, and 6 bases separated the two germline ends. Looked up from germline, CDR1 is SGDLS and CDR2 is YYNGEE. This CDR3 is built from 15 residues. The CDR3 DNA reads TGTGCCAGCAGCGTAGAGGGGGCAACTAATGAAAAACTGTTTTTT. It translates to CASSVEGATNEKLFF.

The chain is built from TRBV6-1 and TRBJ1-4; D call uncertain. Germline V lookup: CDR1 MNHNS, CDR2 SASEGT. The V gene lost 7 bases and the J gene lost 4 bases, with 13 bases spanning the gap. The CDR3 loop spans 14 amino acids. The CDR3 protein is CASTARSFNEKLFF. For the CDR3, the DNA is TGTGCCAGCACAGCCCGGTCTTTTAATGAAAAACTGTTTTTT.

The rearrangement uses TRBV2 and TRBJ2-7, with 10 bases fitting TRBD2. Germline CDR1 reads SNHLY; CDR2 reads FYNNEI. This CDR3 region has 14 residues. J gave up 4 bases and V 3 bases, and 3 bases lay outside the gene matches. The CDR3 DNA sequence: TGTGCCAGCAGTGATTCGGGACTAGCGTACGAGCAGTACTTC. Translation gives CASSDSGLAYEQYF.

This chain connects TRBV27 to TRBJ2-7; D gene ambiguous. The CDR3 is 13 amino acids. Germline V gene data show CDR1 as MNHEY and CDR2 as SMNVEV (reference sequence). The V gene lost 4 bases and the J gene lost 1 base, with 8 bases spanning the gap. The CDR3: CASSSGGSYEQYF. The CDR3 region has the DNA TGTGCCAGCAGTTCTGGCGGATCCTACGAGCAGTACTTC.

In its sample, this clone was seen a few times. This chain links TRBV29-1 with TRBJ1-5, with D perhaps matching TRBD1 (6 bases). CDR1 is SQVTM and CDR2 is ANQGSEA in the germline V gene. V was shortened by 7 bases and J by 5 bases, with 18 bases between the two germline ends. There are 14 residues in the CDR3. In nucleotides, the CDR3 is TGCAGCGCCCCCGTAGCAGGGGTGGATCAGCCCCAGCATTTT. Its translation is CSAPVAGVDQPQHF. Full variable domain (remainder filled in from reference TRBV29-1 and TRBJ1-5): SAVISQKPSRDICQRGTSLTIQCQVDSQVTMMFWYRQQPGQSLTLIATANQGSEATYESGFVIDKFPISRPNLTFSTLTVSNMSPEDSSIYLCSAPVAGVDQPQHFGDGTRLSIL.

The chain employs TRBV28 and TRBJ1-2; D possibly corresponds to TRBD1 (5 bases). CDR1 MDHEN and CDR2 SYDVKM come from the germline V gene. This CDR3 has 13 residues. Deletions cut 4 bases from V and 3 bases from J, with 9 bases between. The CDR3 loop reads CASSSGADYGYTF. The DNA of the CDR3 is TGTGCCAGCAGTTCCGGGGCAGACTATGGCTACACCTTC.

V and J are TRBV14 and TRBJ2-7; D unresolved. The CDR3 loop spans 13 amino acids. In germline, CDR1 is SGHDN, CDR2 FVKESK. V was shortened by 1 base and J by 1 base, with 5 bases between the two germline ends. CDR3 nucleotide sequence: TGTGCCAGCAGCCAAGTTTGGTCCTACGAGCAGTACTTC. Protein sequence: CASSQVWSYEQYF.